This T cell receptor (beta chain) appears in the sequencing data of a study of shared clonotypes between healthy human individuals (dated by TCRdb to about 2020). The study in broad terms: The cohort included three men and a couple of women between 18 and 49 years of age. Per donor, three plates each were used for CD4 naive and CD4 memory, two for CD8 naive, and one for CD8 memory. The study deeply sequenced blood TCR repertoires of about 5 healthy adults to estimate repertoire size and the extent of clonotype sharing between individuals. Different laboratories and diverse techniques were used to prepare libraries and sequence TCR repertoires, to increase sequencing depth and limit assay-specific biases. Between about 0.8 and 9 billion PBMCs per donor were obtained by leukapheresis.

Based on the germline V gene, the CDR1 and CDR2 sequences are WSHSY and SAAADI. The germline ends are 8 bases apart after V is trimmed by 1 base and J by 1 base. Measured from the cysteine to the phenylalanine, the CDR3 is 15 residues long. Here the CDR3 DNA is all that survives: 45 bases in frame from base 1. Healthy HIV-negative adults with no recently reported acute infections or vaccinations were included as donors. All donors were Caucasian adults living in Nashville, Tennessee, USA. CD4+ T cells were enriched through magnetic negative selection, after which naive cells were positively selected on CD45RA and the remaining negative fraction served as the memory subset. After blood collection by leukapheresis, PBMCs were isolated using Ficoll-Histopaque density gradient centrifugation and then cryopreserved in the vapor phase of liquid nitrogen. Purity and quantity of every magnetically sorted T cell population were checked by analytical flow cytometry. Each sorted fraction had its genomic DNA isolated and then quantified by UV absorbance on a Nanodrop 2000c.

Results and caveats for the whole study, not just this receptor: Even with the large sequencing depth, rarefaction of the sorted-subset datasets indicated that sequencing was incomplete. Pairwise subsampling led to the expectation that sequencing depth would affect the degree of clonotype sharing among donors. Sharing across four donors was observed for approximately 5% of naive CD4, under 4% of naive CD8, over 2% of memory CD4, and roughly 0.4% of memory CD8 clonotypes. Because the study included a small number of donors, the genetic and exposure-history diversity represented was limited. Larger estimated clonotype richness was generally found for naive subsets than for memory subsets. Clonotypes shared by all four sorted-subset donors showed higher generation probabilities than non-shared clonotypes. Sampling was restricted to blood, and TCR repertoires in tissues likely differ from the TCR repertoires found in blood.

In the case of this clone: There is no known antigen for this receptor. No much larger clone is present one base from it, and per-base qualities are unavailable.

TCR CDR3 regions were amplified from genomic DNA by multiplex PCR using the deep immunoSEQ assay. Extracted genomic DNA from each cell subset was spread evenly across all wells of several immunoSEQ 96-well plates, with each plate serving as a replicate. For sorted subsets, about 210 ng of genomic DNA, equivalent to 25,000 to 35,000 T cell genomes, went into each replicate PCR. Purified libraries were quantified with a Qubit 3.0 fluorometer, sized on a Bioanalyzer 2100, and re-quantified with the KAPA Library Quantification kit. A separate single-read 150-cycle Illumina NextSeq 550 flow cell was used to sequence each immunoSEQ 96-well plate. From the authors' description of their analysis: Because the immunoSEQ output included only junctional sequences and no quality scores, the filtering could not be the same as the filtering used for full-length reads. Sequences were annotated with PyIR, a Python wrapper for IgBLAST v1.9, and V/J genes and CDR3 were assigned using IMGT germline references. Reads with weak V/J assignments (E-value above 1e-6), missing CDR3, stop codons, out-of-frame junctions, or ambiguous translated residues were removed. V3J clonotypes were defined by identical inferred V gene, J gene, and CDR3 amino acid sequence. To compute the percentage overlap between repertoires, the number of shared unique clonotypes was divided by the size of the smaller repertoire. Repertoire richness was assessed with RTK rarefaction, the Chao1 estimator, and Recon v2.1 estimates of unobserved clonotypes. OLGA was used to compute generation probabilities for all TCRbeta clonotypes that the gDNA method yielded from several donors. Sourced from immuneACCESS, this table was stored by TCRdb with only in-frame sequences that have V and J called. A share of the clones is absent; for the studies checked, an unresolved V gene accounts for under half, and the remainder has no known explanation. Clone size and V and J calls were adopted from that table, with D and trimming inferred from the DNA. The sample table contains over a million clones; only one count was recorded for roughly 74% of them. Around 0.61% of the sample is in the top ten clones.

Sequenced: memory CD4+ T cells from PBMCs. The cell subset or site label for this specimen denotes: CD45RA-negative fraction. Recombination connected TRBV10-2 to TRBJ1-5; a confident D gene designation cannot be given. The TCR was taken from a man between 18 and 29 years old in good health. Some clones in this sample may be carry-over from other donors' samples. The CDR3 in this case is CASSELGLSNQPQHF. The DNA sequence is as follows: TGCGCCAGCAGTGAGTTGGGGTTGAGCAATCAGCCCCAGCATTTT.